This paragraph covers one T cell receptor (beta chain) sequence. Its antigen is undetermined. This sample is part of a study of cytomegalovirus exposure and HLA in healthy donors. General study results and limits: Reports indicate that TCR beta sequences accurately predicted the HLA-A and HLA-B alleles of most subjects. Earlier findings revealed that most TCR beta V segments proved productive either about 90% or about 30% of the time. Later analysis associated a missense DCLRE1C variant with TCR beta V- and J-gene trimming.

Researchers ran the PCR with 60 Vbeta and 13 Jbeta primers. Produced via immunoSEQ multiplex PCR; TCRdb's table is partial and in-frame only. Here the sample spans roughly 160,000 clones, less than 90% being singletons. Trimming took 5 bases from V and 2 from J, leaving 10 bases between them. The CDR3 totals 15 residues. Germline V CDR1 and CDR2: LNHNV, YYDKDF (reference sequence). The chain is built from TRBV15 and TRBJ2-6, with a weak D call TRBD1 (5 bases). The receptor's source is a man aged 30-40 years in good health and CMV-seronegative. The sample comprised PBMCs. The CDR3 nucleotides are TGTGCCACCAGCCCCAGACAGACTGGGGCCAACGTCCTGACTTTC. Its translation is CATSPRQTGANVLTF.